Detailed here is one TCR beta chain. This CDR3 is built from 15 residues. The germline V gene encodes CDR1 MNHNY and CDR2 SVGAGI (reference sequence). Trimming took 4 bases from V and 2 from J; bases not matched to a gene: 8. TCRdb keeps only in-frame clones here, not all; method: immunoSEQ multiplex PCR. The sample has some 660,000 clones, 73% seen once. The data originate from a study of shared clonotypes between healthy human individuals. The sequence was obtained from a woman in her twenties or thirties in good health. The sample was memory CD4+ T cells sorted from blood. Subset: CD45RA-negative fraction. This rearrangement joins TRBV6-6 to TRBJ2-7; TRBD1 matches at 7 bases. The DNA for the CDR3 is TGTGCCAGCAGTTTACCGGGACAGAGGACCTACGAGCAGTACTTC. Amino acid sequence: CASSLPGQRTYEQYF.